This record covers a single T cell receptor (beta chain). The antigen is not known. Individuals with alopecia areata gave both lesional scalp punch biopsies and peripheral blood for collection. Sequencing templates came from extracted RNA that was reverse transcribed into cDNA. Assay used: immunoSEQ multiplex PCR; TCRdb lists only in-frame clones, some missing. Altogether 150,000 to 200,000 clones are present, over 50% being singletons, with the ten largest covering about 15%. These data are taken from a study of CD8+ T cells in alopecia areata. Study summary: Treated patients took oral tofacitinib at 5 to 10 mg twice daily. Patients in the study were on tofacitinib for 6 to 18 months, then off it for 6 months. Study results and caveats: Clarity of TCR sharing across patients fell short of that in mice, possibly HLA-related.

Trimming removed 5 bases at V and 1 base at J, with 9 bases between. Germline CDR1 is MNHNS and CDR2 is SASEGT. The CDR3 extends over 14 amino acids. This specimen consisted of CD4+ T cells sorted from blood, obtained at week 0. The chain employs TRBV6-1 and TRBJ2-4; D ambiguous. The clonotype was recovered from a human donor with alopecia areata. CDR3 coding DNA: TGTGCCAGCAGTCCCAGTGGGGCCAAAAACATTCAGTACTTC. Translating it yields CASSPSGAKNIQYF.